Each of the 15 T cell receptor beta chains below was sequenced from the same sample in a study of cytomegalovirus exposure and HLA in healthy donors. The PCR made use of 60 Vbeta and 13 Jbeta primers. TCRdb keeps only in-frame clones here, not all; method: immunoSEQ multiplex PCR. The sample has 150,000 to 200,000 clones; around 62% are singletons. Sequencing was done on a sample of PBMCs. All receptors come from a man between 40 and 49 years old in good health and CMV-seronegative.

A single count supports this clone. The chain couples TRBV6-5 to TRBJ2-1, with TRBD2 matching over 12 bases. The CDR3 is 15 residues long. Losses at the gene ends were 6 bases for V and 6 bases for J; bases not matched to a gene: 6. Germline V lookup: CDR1 MNHEY, CDR2 SVGAGI. The CDR3, as DNA: TGTGCCAGCAGAGACGGACTAGCGGGACGCAATGAGCAGTTCTTC. This encodes CASRDGLAGRNEQFF.

The chain carries TRBV14 and TRBJ2-5; possibly TRBD2 for D (5 bases). Trimming stripped 2 bases from V and 8 bases from J, with 12 bases between. Germline V gene data show CDR1 as SGHDN and CDR2 as FVKESK. This CDR3 comprises 13 residues. The CDR3 is CASSQRGSNTQYF. The CDR3 nucleotides are TGTGCCAGCAGCCAAAGAGGGAGTAACACCCAGTACTTC.

The chain joins TRBV7-9 to TRBJ1-4; 8 bases line up with TRBD1. The CDR3 is made up of 16 amino acids. CDR1 and CDR2 from the germline V gene are SEHNR and FQNEAQ (reference sequence). With V trimmed by 0 bases and J by 6 bases, 6 bases remained unmatched. DNA for the CDR3: TGTGCCAGCAGCTTAGCCCAGGGGGCAGGGGATGAAAAACTGTTTTTT. This gives the protein CASSLAQGAGDEKLFF.

The chain joins TRBV2 to TRBJ2-1; 11 bases are a match to TRBD2. J was trimmed by 6 bases and V by 6 bases; bases with no gene match: 7. The CDR3 is 15 amino acids. In germline, CDR1 is SNHLY, CDR2 FYNNEI. The CDR3 coding sequence is TGTGCCAGCAGATACAGTAGCGGGAGGGCCAATGAGCAGTTCTTC. This sequence encodes CASRYSSGRANEQFF.

The V gene is TRBV5-1, the J gene TRBJ2-2; D unresolved. Germline loops: CDR1 SGHRS, CDR2 YFSETQ. There are 14 residues in the CDR3. The V end lost 0 bases, the J end lost 7 bases, and 10 bases lay between the germline ends. The CDR3 is CASSLGSSFGELFF. CDR3 bases: TGCGCCAGCAGCTTGGGTTCCTCCTTCGGGGAGCTGTTTTTT.

The rearrangement links TRBV5-4 to TRBJ2-1, with 9 bases lining up with TRBD2. The J segment lost 7 bases and the V segment lost 5 bases, leaving 7 bases of the junction unmatched. From germline, CDR1 is SGHNT and CDR2 YYREEE (reference sequence). This CDR3 region has 14 residues. The CDR3 loop reads CASSTGTSFNEQFF. The CDR3 DNA is TGTGCCAGCAGTACCGGGACTAGCTTTAATGAGCAGTTCTTC.

The J gene is TRBJ1-4, the V gene TRBV30, with a possible D match to TRBD1 (6 bases). The CDR3 is 14 residues long. CDR1 GTSNPN and CDR2 SVGIG come from the germline V gene (reference sequence). Between the trimmed V and J ends, which lost 4 bases and 2 bases, there was a span of 11 bases. The CDR3 protein is CAWNRAETNEKLFF. CDR3 nucleotide sequence: TGTGCCTGGAACAGGGCTGAGACTAATGAAAAACTGTTTTTT.

V usage is TRBV25-1 and J usage is TRBJ1-2; D gene unclear. The CDR3 runs 12 residues. The V gene lost 4 bases and the J gene lost 3 bases, with 6 bases spanning the gap. Germline V CDR1 and CDR2: MGHDK, SYGVNS. CDR3 DNA sequence: TGTGCCAGCAGTGGCGGGGACTATGGCTACACCTTC. Protein: CASSGGDYGYTF.

The rearrangement uses TRBV27 and TRBJ2-7, with 10 bases lining up with TRBD1. V was clipped by 7 bases and J by 2 bases; unmatched bases: 5. From germline, CDR1 is MNHEY and CDR2 SMNVEV (reference sequence). This CDR3 is built from 14 residues. The CDR3 reads CASTSGTGAYEQYF. The CDR3 region has the DNA TGTGCCAGCACCTCCGGGACAGGGGCCTACGAGCAGTACTTC.

Many counts were recorded for this clone. The rearrangement joins TRBV29-1 to TRBJ1-1, with a possible D match to TRBD1 (5 bases). CDR3 length: 14 amino acids. V lost 1 base and J 2 bases, leaving 11 bases between the germline ends. Germline lookup yields CDR1 SQVTM and CDR2 ANQGSEA. The CDR3 sequence: CSVEAGRGNTEAFF. The CDR3 nucleotides are TGCAGCGTTGAAGCGGGTAGGGGTAACACTGAAGCTTTCTTT.

This clone was counted a few times. The chain has TRBV7-6 and TRBJ1-1; D gene ambiguous. Per germline, CDR1 SGHVS and CDR2 FNYEAQ. The V end was cut by 0 bases, the J end by 1 base, with 9 bases between. This CDR3 spans 15 amino acids. CDR3 coding DNA: TGTGCCAGCAGCTTAGCGCTCGCAGGGAACACTGAAGCTTTCTTT. Translated: CASSLALAGNTEAFF.

This sequence joins TRBV6-6 and TRBJ1-3; 10 bases match TRBD1. Unmatched junction bases numbered 4, after V lost 2 bases and J lost 3 bases. CDR1 MNHNY and CDR2 SVGAGI come from the germline V gene (reference sequence). The CDR3 runs 16 residues. The CDR3 loop reads CASSYPRTGGGNTIYF. CDR3 sequence (DNA): TGTGCCAGCAGTTACCCCCGGACAGGGGGTGGAAACACCATATATTTT.

The chain carries TRBV9 and TRBJ2-5, with TRBD2 identical over 13 bases. Germline trimming cut 0 bases from V and 1 base from J; bases unmatched to any gene: 6. CDR3 length: 18 residues. Per the germline V gene, CDR1 is SGDLS and CDR2 is YYNGEE. The CDR3: CASSVGTSGGQIQETQYF. CDR3 nucleotide sequence: TGTGCCAGCAGCGTAGGGACTAGCGGGGGCCAAATCCAAGAGACCCAGTACTTC.

This clone was observed many times. V and J are TRBV6-5 and TRBJ1-1; no definite D call. Between the trimmed V and J ends, which lost 6 bases and 3 bases, there was a span of 8 bases. CDR1 and CDR2 (germline): MNHEY, SVGAGI. The CDR3 has 12 amino acids. The CDR3 here is CASRVPDTEAFF. CDR3 coding DNA: TGTGCCAGCAGGGTACCGGACACTGAAGCTTTCTTT.

The sample holds one count of this clone. The chain recombines TRBV5-6 with TRBJ2-7; 8 nucleotides agree with TRBD1. Per germline, CDR1 SGHDT and CDR2 YYEEEE. CDR3 length: 14 amino acids. J lost 6 bases, V lost 1 base, and 6 bases had no gene match. As DNA, the CDR3 is TGTGCCAGCAGCTTGTCAGGGGGCTCATCCGAGCAGTACTTC. Its protein product is CASSLSGGSSEQYF.